The 14 T cell receptor beta chains reported below all come from one sample, sequenced in a study of human versus mouse CDR3 diversity and MHC coevolution (dated 2017 in TCRdb). The method behind the library was the immunoSEQ multiplex PCR assay. TCRdb provides this immuneACCESS table in a form limited to in-frame rearrangements. Some clones are lacking; in checked studies, under half of them reflect an unresolved V gene, and why the rest are absent is not known. The sample includes roughly 86,000 clones, with around 93% observed a single time. 1.3% of the sample comes from the top ten. Material: naive CD4+ T cells from blood. Read against the paper, the sample's cell subset or site label means: CD45RO-negative CD62L-positive naive CD4 T cells. All receptors derive from a person aged 25 to 69 in good health.

The rearrangement joins TRBV5-1 to TRBJ2-4, with 7 bases identical to TRBD2. Germline trimming cut 0 bases from V and 9 bases from J; bases unmatched to any gene: 15. This CDR3 has 17 amino acids. Per the germline V gene, CDR1 is SGHRS and CDR2 is YFSETQ. CDR3 DNA sequence: TGCGCCAGCAGCTTGGGAACGCGGGACTATCCGGGAGCCATTCAGTACTTC. Protein sequence: CASSLGTRDYPGAIQYF.

This rearrangement joins TRBV2 to TRBJ1-5, with a possible D match to TRBD1 (6 bases). Germline-derived CDR1 and CDR2 are SNHLY and FYNNEI. V shed 6 bases and J shed 7 bases, with 16 bases lying between them. This CDR3 spans 14 amino acids. The CDR3 sequence: CASRGTGLGQPQHF. CDR3 nucleotides: TGTGCCAGCAGGGGTACAGGGTTGGGACAGCCCCAGCATTTT.

This chain connects TRBV5-8 to TRBJ2-7, with TRBD2 as a possible D gene (6 bases). The CDR3 loop spans 15 amino acids. The ends were cut back, 5 bases at V and 4 bases at J, with 19 bases in the middle. Germline CDR1 SGHTS, CDR2 YDEGEE. Here the CDR3 DNA reads TGTGCCAGCAGGGGGTATGGAGGGACTTTGTACGAGCAGTACTTC. It codes for CASRGYGGTLYEQYF.

The rearrangement uses TRBV6-1 and TRBJ2-7; 7 nucleotides line up with TRBD1. CDR3 length: 14 residues. Germline CDR1 and CDR2: MNHNS and SASEGT. The trim removed 6 bases at V and 4 bases at J, leaving 9 bases unmatched. The CDR3 DNA sequence: TGTGCCAGCAGGGACCCGGGACAGAGATACGAGCAGTACTTC. Translating it yields CASRDPGQRYEQYF.

This chain links TRBV9 with TRBJ2-7, with 7 bases fitting TRBD1. Germline values: CDR1 SGDLS, CDR2 YYNGEE. Trimming removed 4 bases from V and 4 bases from J; junction bases left unmatched: 11. This CDR3 spans 15 amino acids. The CDR3 loop reads CASSTQTGRAYEQYF. The CDR3 coding sequence is TGTGCCAGCAGCACTCAGACAGGGCGGGCGTACGAGCAGTACTTC.

The J gene is TRBJ2-7, the V gene TRBV5-1; D is perhaps TRBD1 (6 bases). Germline V gives CDR1 SGHRS, CDR2 YFSETQ. The CDR3 has 14 residues. Trimming took 0 bases from V and 4 from J, leaving 11 bases between them. The CDR3 spells CASSLGRGGYEQYF. The CDR3 DNA reads TGCGCCAGCAGCTTGGGCAGGGGCGGATACGAGCAGTACTTC.

This rearrangement joins TRBV5-1 to TRBJ2-7; D perhaps matches TRBD1 (7 bases). V lost 5 bases, J lost 6 bases, and 15 bases lay in between. The V gene's germline CDR1 is SGHRS and CDR2 YFSETQ. The CDR3 has 13 residues. The CDR3 DNA follows: TGCGCCAGCAGTGCAGGGGGGATCGGCGAGCAGTACTTC. As protein: CASSAGGIGEQYF.

J is TRBJ1-6 and V is TRBV9, with D unclear. This CDR3 is 13 amino acids long. Germline CDR1 is SGDLS and CDR2 is YYNGEE. Trimming removed 4 bases at V and 4 bases at J, with 6 bases between. This CDR3 is CASSPGYNSPLHF. Here the CDR3 DNA reads TGTGCCAGCAGCCCGGGATATAATTCACCCCTCCACTTT.

The gene calls are TRBV19 and TRBJ1-2, with D perhaps matching TRBD1 (5 bases). Germline lookup yields CDR1 LNHDA and CDR2 SQIVND (reference sequence). This CDR3 has 15 residues. V was shortened by 4 bases and J by 4 bases, with 16 bases between the two germline ends. This CDR3 reads CASSSGPGGTYGYTF. The CDR3 nucleotides read TGTGCCAGTAGTAGTGGCCCCGGAGGGACCTATGGCTACACCTTC.

This chain joins TRBV6-1 and TRBJ1-5, with 8 bases that match TRBD1. The V gene end was trimmed by 4 bases and the J gene end by 5 bases; junction bases not matched to a gene: 4. This CDR3 is 14 amino acids long. Germline V gene data show CDR1 as MNHNS and CDR2 as SASEGT. DNA of the CDR3: TGTGCCAGCAGTGCGGACAGGGCGGATCAGCCCCAGCATTTT. This gives the protein CASSADRADQPQHF.

The V call is TRBV5-6, the J call TRBJ1-5, with TRBD1 matching 7 bases. The CDR3 runs 16 residues. The germline gives CDR1 SGHDT, CDR2 YYEEEE. V was pared by 0 bases and J by 4 bases, with 7 bases of the junction left unmatched. CDR3 loop: CASSLGRGQGNQPQHF. The CDR3 region has the DNA TGTGCCAGCAGCTTGGGTAGGGGGCAAGGTAATCAGCCCCAGCATTTT. Drawing the rest from reference TRBV5-6 and TRBJ1-5, the complete variable domain is DAGVTQSPTHLIKTRGQQVTLRCSPKSGHDTVSWYQQALGQGPQFIFQYYEEEERQRGNFPDRFSGHQFPNYSSELNVNALLLGDSALYLCASSLGRGQGNQPQHFGDGTRLSIL.

V gene TRBV19 combines with J gene TRBJ1-3; D may be TRBD1 (5 bases). V was shortened by 3 bases and J by 0 bases, with 18 bases between the two germline ends. CDR3 length equals 18 residues. CDR1 is LNHDA and CDR2 is SQIVND in the germline V gene (reference sequence). The CDR3 spells CASSIVGLQTSSGNTIYF. DNA of the CDR3: TGTGCCAGTAGTATCGTGGGGCTACAAACCTCCTCTGGAAACACCATATATTTT.

V and J are TRBV2 and TRBJ2-7, with D maybe TRBD1 (6 bases). CDR1 SNHLY and CDR2 FYNNEI come from the germline V gene. Trimming took 7 bases from V and 2 from J, leaving 6 bases between them. This CDR3 spans 11 amino acids. CDR3: CASTGAYEQYF. CDR3 bases: TGTGCCAGCACAGGGGCCTACGAGCAGTACTTC.

The rearrangement links TRBV4-2 to TRBJ1-4; 9 positions match TRBD1. Trimming cost V 4 bases and J 4 bases; bases outside gene matches: 10. This CDR3 contains 17 residues. The germline gives CDR1 LGHNA, CDR2 YNFKEQ. The CDR3 DNA reads TGTGCCAGCAGCCCCCACCTGGGGACAGGGCTTAATGAAAAACTGTTTTTT. This gives the protein CASSPHLGTGLNEKLFF.